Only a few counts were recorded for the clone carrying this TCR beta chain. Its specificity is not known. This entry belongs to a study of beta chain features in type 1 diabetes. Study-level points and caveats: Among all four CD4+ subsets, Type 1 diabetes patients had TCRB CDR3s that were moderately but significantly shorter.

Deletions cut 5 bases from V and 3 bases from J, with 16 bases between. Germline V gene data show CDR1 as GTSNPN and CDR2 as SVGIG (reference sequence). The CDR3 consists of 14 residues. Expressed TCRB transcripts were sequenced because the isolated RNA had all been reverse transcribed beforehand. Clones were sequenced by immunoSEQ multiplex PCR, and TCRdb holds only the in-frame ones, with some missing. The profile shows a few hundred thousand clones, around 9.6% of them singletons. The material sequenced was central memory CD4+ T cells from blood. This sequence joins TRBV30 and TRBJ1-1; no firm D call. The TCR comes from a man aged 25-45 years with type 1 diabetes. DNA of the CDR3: TGTGCCTGGGTGGGTAGGTGGGCCGACACTGAAGCTTTCTTT. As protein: CAWVGRWADTEAFF.